The present entry profiles one T cell receptor (beta chain) with its context. TCRdb fed the 5' RACE reads into MiXCR, producing one record per CDR3 protein. In the table there are approximately 530,000 distinct CDR3 sequences, approximately 20% of which are singletons. The source of the sample is a study of identical twins. These data were also filed under a second study, of yellow fever vaccine responses in identical twins.

This sequence originates from a woman between 18 and 29 years old in good health. The sample consisted of CD4+ T cells sorted from blood.

The CDR3 loop is CSASAFRGRNEQFF. CDR3 in DNA: TGCAGTGCTAGTGCATTTCGGGGGAGGAATGAGCAGTTCTTC. This chain uses TRBV20-1 with TRBJ2-1, with D possibly being TRBD2 (6 bases). The CDR3 is 14 residues long. The germline V gene encodes CDR1 DFQATT and CDR2 SNEGSKA (reference sequence). V lost 3 bases to trimming and J lost 7 bases, with 16 bases between them.